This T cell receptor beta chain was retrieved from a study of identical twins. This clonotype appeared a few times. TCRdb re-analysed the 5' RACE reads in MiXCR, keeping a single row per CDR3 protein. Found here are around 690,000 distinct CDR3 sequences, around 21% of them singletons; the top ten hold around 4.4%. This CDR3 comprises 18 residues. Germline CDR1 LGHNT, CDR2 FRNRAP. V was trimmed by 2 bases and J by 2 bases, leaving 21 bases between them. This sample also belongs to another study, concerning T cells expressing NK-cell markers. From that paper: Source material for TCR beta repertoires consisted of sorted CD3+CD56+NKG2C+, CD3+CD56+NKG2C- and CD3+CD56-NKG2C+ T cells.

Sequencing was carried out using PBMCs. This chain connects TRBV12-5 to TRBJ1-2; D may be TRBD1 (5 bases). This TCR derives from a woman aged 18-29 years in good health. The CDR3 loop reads CASGLHLGRDSSNYGYTF. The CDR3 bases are TGTGCTAGTGGTTTGCACCTCGGTCGAGACAGCAGCAACTATGGCTACACCTTC.